What follows are 9 T cell receptor beta chains derived from one specimen sequenced in a study of T cell changes during pregnancy in multiple sclerosis. Method: immunoSEQ multiplex PCR; TCRdb's copy keeps in-frame clones and lacks some. The sample records roughly 18,000 clones, more than 75% being singletons. The material was CD8+ T cells from peripheral blood mononuclear cells, obtained after pregnancy. The receptors stem from a female donor with multiple sclerosis, enrolled in a pregnancy study.

The chain links TRBV15 to TRBJ1-4, with 7 positions matching TRBD1. The germline V gene encodes CDR1 LNHNV and CDR2 YYDKDF (reference sequence). V shed 5 bases and J 8 bases; nucleotides not matched to a gene: 8. The CDR3 has 14 amino acids. The CDR3 is CATSGGQSGEKLFF. The CDR3 DNA sequence: TGTGCCACCAGCGGGGGACAGTCTGGGGAAAAACTGTTTTTT.

DNA for the CDR3: TGTGCCAGCAGTTTTTATCCGGGACACTTGAACACCGGGGAGCTGTTTTTT. Its protein product is CASSFYPGHLNTGELFF. The chain is built from TRBV27 and TRBJ2-2, with a tentative D call TRBD1 (6 bases). The length of the CDR3 is 17 residues. V was pared by 3 bases and J by 1 base, with 15 bases between. Germline assignment: CDR1 MNHEY and CDR2 SMNVEV (reference sequence).

V and J are TRBV5-4 and TRBJ2-2, with TRBD2 identical over 10 bases. V was pared by 0 bases and J by 3 bases, with 2 bases of the junction left unmatched. This CDR3 spans 16 amino acids. Germline-derived CDR1 and CDR2 are SGHNT and YYREEE (reference sequence). This chain's CDR3 is CASSLGLAGDTGELFF. The CDR3 nucleotides read TGTGCCAGCAGCTTGGGGCTAGCGGGAGACACCGGGGAGCTGTTTTTT. Supplemented by reference TRBV5-4 and TRBJ2-2, the full variable domain reads ETGVTQSPTHLIKTRGQQVTLRCSSQSGHNTVSWYQQALGQGPQFIFQYYREEENGRGNFPPRFSGLQFPNYSSELNVNALELDDSALYLCASSLGLAGDTGELFFGEGSRLTVL.

This chain links TRBV27 with TRBJ2-2; 7 bases agree with TRBD1. The germline V gene encodes CDR1 MNHEY and CDR2 SMNVEV (reference sequence). J was trimmed by 4 bases and V by 3 bases; bases with no gene match: 2. CDR3 length equals 14 residues. CDR3 region: CASSFGQATGELFF. In DNA form, the CDR3 reads TGTGCCAGCAGTTTCGGACAGGCCACCGGGGAGCTGTTTTTT.

The chain employs TRBV28 and TRBJ2-7; TRBD2 matches 10 bases. Germline CDR1 is MDHEN and CDR2 is SYDVKM. CDR3 length: 14 residues. Losses at the gene ends were 4 bases for V and 3 bases for J; bases not matched to a gene: 3. DNA of the CDR3: TGTGCCAGCAGTTCGGGACTAGCGCGCTACGAGCAGTACTTC. Amino acid sequence: CASSSGLARYEQYF.

V gene TRBV4-3 combines with J gene TRBJ2-6; a possible D gene is TRBD1 (6 bases). Germline CDR1 and CDR2: LGHNA and YSLEER. CDR3 length equals 18 residues. Trimming left V 0 bases short and J 2 bases short, with 14 bases between. The CDR3 DNA reads TGCGCCAGCAGCCAAGATCTGGACAGAACGACTGGGGCCAACGTCCTGACTTTC. This translates into CASSQDLDRTTGANVLTF.

This rearrangement joins TRBV10-3 to TRBJ2-2; TRBD2 is a possible D gene (5 bases). Germline V gene data show CDR1 as ENHRY and CDR2 as SYGVKD. V lost 2 bases and J 3 bases, leaving 13 bases between the germline ends. The CDR3 totals 16 residues. For the CDR3, the DNA is TGTGCCATCAGTGAGCCCGGGGAAATATACACCGGGGAGCTGTTTTTT. Residues: CAISEPGEIYTGELFF.

The chain uses TRBV27 and TRBJ2-1; 10 positions agree with TRBD2. The V gene's germline CDR1 is MNHEY and CDR2 SMNVEV (reference sequence). The junction had 0 bases not matched to a gene; V was cut back by 2 bases and J by 2 bases. The CDR3 consists of 15 residues. The CDR3 reads CASSLLAGAYNEQFF. CDR3 in DNA: TGTGCCAGCAGTTTACTAGCGGGAGCCTACAATGAGCAGTTCTTC.

This chain connects TRBV28 to TRBJ2-2, with 12 bases lining up with TRBD2. The CDR3 consists of 16 residues. Germline V gene lookup returns CDR1 MDHEN and CDR2 SYDVKM. Losses at the gene ends were 8 bases for V and 4 bases for J; bases not matched to a gene: 8. CDR3 in amino acids: CASADPGLAGTGELFF. CDR3 bases: TGTGCCAGCGCTGATCCGGGACTAGCGGGCACCGGGGAGCTGTTTTTT.